This T cell receptor beta chain originates from a study of T-cell reconstitution after alpha-beta-depleted transplantation in children. Germline loops: CDR1 SGHRS, CDR2 YFSETQ. The CDR3 extends over 13 amino acids. Trimming removed 2 bases from V and 8 bases from J, with 11 bases in between. Unique molecular identifiers were incorporated during preparation of the TCRbeta library. TCRdb processed the PCR reads anew with MiXCR; each CDR3 protein has one entry. This table has 450,000 to 600,000 distinct CDR3 sequences, 10% to 13% appearing once. General study findings and limits: Counts and diversity of T cells one year after transplant came mostly from newly produced T cells. Reportedly, alpha-beta T cells present about two months post-transplant originated from several hundred expanded clones of graft origin. Surviving recipient cells, namely T cells and thymic progenitors, were the source of high day-60 TCRbeta diversity in some patients.

The sample holds many counts of this clonotype. The antigen is undetermined. The V call is TRBV5-1, the J call TRBJ2-1; possibly TRBD2 for D (5 bases). The sample was PBMCs, taken before TCRalphabeta/CD19-depleted stem cell transplant. This TCR was recovered from a child between 2 and 9 years old with inherited bone marrow failure, due to receive a stem cell transplant. The CDR3 protein is CASSFEGADEQFF. In DNA, the CDR3 is TGCGCCAGCAGCTTTGAGGGAGCCGATGAGCAGTTCTTC.